This T cell receptor (beta chain) comes out of a study of vaccination and CD4 T cells after COVID-19. Study in general: Median time from COVID diagnosis to post-COVID sampling was roughly 13 weeks (35 to 161). Each control culture was treated with a CEFX pool, an HIV-1 Nef pool, or no peptide.

The treatment is: approximately 9-day PBMC culture with coronavirus spike peptide pools or control peptides (ViraFEST assay). Before Alpha, Beta and Delta appeared in the US, convalescents tested positive (March–late 2020). The authors cultured some 1.9 million PBMCs per well with about 10 IU/ml IL-2 and approximately 10 ug/ml peptide pools. With regard to this clonotype: The antigen is unknown. Its ends do not fully match the called genes, so a read error is possible.

The Oncomine TCR Beta short-read assay was applied to DNA of cultured CD4+ T cells. TCRdb passed the PCR reads through MiXCR, listing each CDR3 protein once. The sample comprises approximately 15,000 distinct CDR3 sequences, about 53% of which are singletons, and roughly 4.2% rests with the top ten. The TCR comes from a human donor who had recovered from COVID-19. The sequencing here drew on CD4+ T cells from blood, cultured in vitro, taken before SARS-CoV-2 vaccination.

CDR3 sequence (DNA): TGTGCCAGCAGTGAAGGGACGGCCCAGGACTTC. Protein: CASSEGTAQDF. The rearrangement links TRBV2 to TRBJ2-4; D is uncertain. The CDR3 covers 11 residues. CDR1 is SNHLY, CDR2 FYNNEI, per germline.